Below, one T cell receptor (beta chain) is given with its context. Its antigen is still unknown. The entry originates in a study of identical twins. The CDR3 totals 13 residues. Germline assignment: CDR1 MDHEN and CDR2 SYDVKM. V shed 6 bases and J shed 0 bases, with 9 bases lying between them. General study findings and limits: It was possible that invariant MAIT and iNKT cells partly confounded the zero-insertion analyses. Twin sharing of out-of-frame TCR alpha was underestimated by models in monozygotic pairs.

Via MiXCR, TCRdb re-called the 5' RACE reads, giving one row per CDR3 protein. The sample shows 200,000 to 250,000 distinct CDR3 sequences, approximately 7% of them seen only once. This sample also belongs to another study, concerning yellow fever vaccine responses in identical twins.

This chain connects TRBV28 to TRBJ2-7; D may match TRBD1 or TRBD2 (5 bases each). Sequencing was performed on memory (CD45RO+) T cells sorted from blood. The clonotype originates from a woman between 18 and 29 years old in good health. CDR3 in amino acids: CASRPGSSYEQYV. Written as DNA, the CDR3 is TGTGCCAGCAGACCAGGGAGCTCCTACGAGCAGTACGTC.